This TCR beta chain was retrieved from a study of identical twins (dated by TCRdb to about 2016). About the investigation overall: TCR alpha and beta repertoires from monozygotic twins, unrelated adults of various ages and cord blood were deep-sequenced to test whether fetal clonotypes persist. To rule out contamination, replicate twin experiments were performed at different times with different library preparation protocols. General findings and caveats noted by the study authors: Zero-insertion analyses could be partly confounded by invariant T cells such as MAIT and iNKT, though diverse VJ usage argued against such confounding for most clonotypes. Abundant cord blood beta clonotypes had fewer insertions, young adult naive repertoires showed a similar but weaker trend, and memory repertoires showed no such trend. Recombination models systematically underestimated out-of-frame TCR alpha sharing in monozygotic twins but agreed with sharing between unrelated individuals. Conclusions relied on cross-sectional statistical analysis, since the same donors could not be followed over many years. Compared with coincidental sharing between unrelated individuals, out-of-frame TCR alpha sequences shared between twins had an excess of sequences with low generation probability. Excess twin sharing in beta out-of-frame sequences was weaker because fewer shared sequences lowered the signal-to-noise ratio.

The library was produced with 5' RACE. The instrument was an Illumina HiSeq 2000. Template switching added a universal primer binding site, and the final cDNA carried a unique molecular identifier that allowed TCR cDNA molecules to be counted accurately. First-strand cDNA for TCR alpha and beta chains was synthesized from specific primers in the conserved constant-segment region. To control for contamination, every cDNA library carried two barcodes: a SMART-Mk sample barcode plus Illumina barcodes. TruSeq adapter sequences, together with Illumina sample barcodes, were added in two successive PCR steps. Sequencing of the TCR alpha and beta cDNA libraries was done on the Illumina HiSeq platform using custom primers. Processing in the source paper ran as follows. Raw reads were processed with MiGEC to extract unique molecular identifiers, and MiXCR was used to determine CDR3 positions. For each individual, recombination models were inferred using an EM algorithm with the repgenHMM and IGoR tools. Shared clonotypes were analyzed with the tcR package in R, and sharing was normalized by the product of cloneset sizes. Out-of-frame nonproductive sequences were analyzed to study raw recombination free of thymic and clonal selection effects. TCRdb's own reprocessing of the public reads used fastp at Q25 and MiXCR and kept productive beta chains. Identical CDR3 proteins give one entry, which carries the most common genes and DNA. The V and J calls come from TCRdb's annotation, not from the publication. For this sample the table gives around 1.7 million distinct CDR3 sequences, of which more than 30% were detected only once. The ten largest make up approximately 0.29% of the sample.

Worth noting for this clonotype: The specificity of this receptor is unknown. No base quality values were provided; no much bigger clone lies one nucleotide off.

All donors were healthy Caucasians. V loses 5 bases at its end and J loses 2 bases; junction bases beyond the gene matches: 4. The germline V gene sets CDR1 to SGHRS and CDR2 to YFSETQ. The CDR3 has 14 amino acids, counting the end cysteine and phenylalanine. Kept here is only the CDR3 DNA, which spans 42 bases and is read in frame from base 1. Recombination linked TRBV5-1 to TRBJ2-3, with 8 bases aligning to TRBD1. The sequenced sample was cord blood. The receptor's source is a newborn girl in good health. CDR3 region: CASRGQGFTDTQYF. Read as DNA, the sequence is TGCGCCAGCAGAGGACAGGGCTTCACAGATACGCAGTATTTT.